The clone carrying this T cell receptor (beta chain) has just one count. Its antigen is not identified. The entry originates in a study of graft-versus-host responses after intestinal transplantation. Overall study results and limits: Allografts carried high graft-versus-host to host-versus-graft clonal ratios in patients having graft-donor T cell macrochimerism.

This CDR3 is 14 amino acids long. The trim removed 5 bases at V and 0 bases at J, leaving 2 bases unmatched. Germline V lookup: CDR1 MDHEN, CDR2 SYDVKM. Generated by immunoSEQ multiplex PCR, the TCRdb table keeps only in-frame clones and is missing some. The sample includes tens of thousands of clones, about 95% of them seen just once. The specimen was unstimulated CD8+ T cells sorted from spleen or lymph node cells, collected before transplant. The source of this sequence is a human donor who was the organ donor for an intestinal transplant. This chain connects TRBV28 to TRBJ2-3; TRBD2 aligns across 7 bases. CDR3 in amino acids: CASSPSGSTDTQYF. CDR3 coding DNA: TGTGCCAGCAGTCCTAGCGGTAGCACAGATACGCAGTATTTT. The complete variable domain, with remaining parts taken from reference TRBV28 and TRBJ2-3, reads DVKVTQSSRYLVKRTGEKVFLECVQDMDHENMFWYRQDPGLGLRLIYFSYDVKMKEKGDIPEGYSVSREKKERFSLILESASTNQTSMYLCASSPSGSTDTQYFGPGTRLTVL.